This T cell receptor (beta chain) was retrieved from a study of OX40 agonist ivuxolimab in advanced cancers. For the study at large: All patients had ivuxolimab intravenously every 2 weeks at 0.01 to 10 mg/kg. Findings and caveats of the study: Low normalized T-cell clonal expansion also characterized some of the nonresponders.

TCRdb keeps only in-frame clones here, not all; method: immunoSEQ multiplex PCR. The sample contains 50,000 to 60,000 clones, less than 90% of which appear only once. No patient had autoimmune disease or received systemic immunosuppression. A remark on this clone: Its antigen remains unknown.

The CDR3 is made up of 14 amino acids. V was shortened by 6 bases and J by 5 bases, with 11 bases between the two germline ends. Germline CDR1 and CDR2: KGHSH and LQKENI. The sample consisted of CD4+ or CD8+ T cells sorted from blood, taken in a trial of the OX40 agonist ivuxolimab. This TCR came from an adult with an advanced solid tumor such as melanoma, head and neck, liver or kidney cancer. The chain couples TRBV18 to TRBJ1-6; D ambiguous. The CDR3: CASSPGRNNSPLHF. The CDR3 DNA reads TGTGCCAGCTCCCCCGGACGGAATAATTCACCCCTCCACTTT.